Listed below are T cell receptor beta chains from one sample, sequenced in a study of T cells expressing NK-cell markers. TCRdb reprocessed the 5' RACE reads; each CDR3 protein has one entry and no DNA is given. The data include about 410,000 distinct CDR3 sequences; the top ten clones carry roughly 10%. Sequenced sample: blood T cells: a sorted CD56 or NKG2C T cell subset, CD4+ or CD8+ T cells, or bulk PBMC T cells (not recorded which). The receptors stem from a woman between 50 and 59 years old in good health. Each CDR3 is given with its conserved first and last residue.

TRBJ2-7 TRBV20-1 CSANRLAPRQNPYEQYF
TRBJ2-1 TRBV9 CASSLSRGRGVHEQFF
TRBJ1-2 TRBV28 CASSSPKDGFNYGYTF
TRBJ2-2 TRBV5-1 CASSREAEGGELFF
TRBJ1-1 TRBV5-1 CASSGGQGVRMNTEAFF
TRBJ2-1 TRBV9 CASSVRSGTSTNEQFF
TRBJ2-4 TRBV10-3 CAISDFSSGGGIQYF
TRBJ2-7 TRBV3-1 CASSQTTTTYEQYF
TRBJ2-1 TRBV20-1 CSGRKGNFFDEQFF
TRBJ2-1 TRBV19 CASNGRRSYNEQFF
TRBJ2-4 TRBV6-2/TRBV6-3 CASSYGKLAKNIQYF
TRBJ2-1 TRBV18 CASSPLGKEDEQFF
TRBJ1-1 TRBV29-1 CSVGAGGSNTEAFF